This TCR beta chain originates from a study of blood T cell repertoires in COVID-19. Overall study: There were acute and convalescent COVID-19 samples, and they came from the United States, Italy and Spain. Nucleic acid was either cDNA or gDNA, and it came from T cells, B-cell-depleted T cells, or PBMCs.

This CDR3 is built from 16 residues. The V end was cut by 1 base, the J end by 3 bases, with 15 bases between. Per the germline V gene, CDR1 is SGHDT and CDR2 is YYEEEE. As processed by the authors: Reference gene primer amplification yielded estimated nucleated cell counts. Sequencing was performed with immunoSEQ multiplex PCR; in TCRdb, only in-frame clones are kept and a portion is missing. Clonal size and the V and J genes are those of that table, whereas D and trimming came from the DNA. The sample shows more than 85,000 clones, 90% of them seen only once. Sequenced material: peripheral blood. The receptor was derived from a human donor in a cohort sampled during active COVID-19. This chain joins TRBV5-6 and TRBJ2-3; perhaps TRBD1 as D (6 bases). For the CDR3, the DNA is TGTGCCAGCAGCTTGCTCTTCGGCCAGGGGACAGATACGCAGTATTTT. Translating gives CASSLLFGQGTDTQYF.